Given below is one TCR beta chain in context. Its antigen remains unidentified. The data were obtained in a study of T cell responses to AZD1222 COVID-19 vaccine. Measured with immunoSEQ multiplex PCR; TCRdb has only the in-frame clones, and not every one. The sample contains about 100,000 clones, around 91% of which appear only once. Study-wide results and caveats: Repertoires were obtained only post-peak T cell response. The study found Spike-specific TCR breadth and depth rose after two AZD1222 doses. Nearly half of the spike-specific TCRs reportedly recognize variant regions that carry no mutations. Donors, mostly white British, included more females; clonal diversity was possibly underestimated.

The CDR3 covers 17 residues. V dropped 0 bases and J dropped 5; count of bases not matched to a gene: 12. Germline V gives CDR1 MNHEY, CDR2 SVGEGT. The chain links TRBV6-2 or TRBV6-3 to TRBJ2-7; 8 bases agree with TRBD1. The clonotype comes from an adult in good health. Material: peripheral blood, obtained on day 0 of AZD1222 vaccination. Here the CDR3 DNA reads TGTGCCAGCAGTTACTCGGCCCCCGACAGGGGTCGTAACGAGCAGTACTTC. Its protein product is CASSYSAPDRGRNEQYF.